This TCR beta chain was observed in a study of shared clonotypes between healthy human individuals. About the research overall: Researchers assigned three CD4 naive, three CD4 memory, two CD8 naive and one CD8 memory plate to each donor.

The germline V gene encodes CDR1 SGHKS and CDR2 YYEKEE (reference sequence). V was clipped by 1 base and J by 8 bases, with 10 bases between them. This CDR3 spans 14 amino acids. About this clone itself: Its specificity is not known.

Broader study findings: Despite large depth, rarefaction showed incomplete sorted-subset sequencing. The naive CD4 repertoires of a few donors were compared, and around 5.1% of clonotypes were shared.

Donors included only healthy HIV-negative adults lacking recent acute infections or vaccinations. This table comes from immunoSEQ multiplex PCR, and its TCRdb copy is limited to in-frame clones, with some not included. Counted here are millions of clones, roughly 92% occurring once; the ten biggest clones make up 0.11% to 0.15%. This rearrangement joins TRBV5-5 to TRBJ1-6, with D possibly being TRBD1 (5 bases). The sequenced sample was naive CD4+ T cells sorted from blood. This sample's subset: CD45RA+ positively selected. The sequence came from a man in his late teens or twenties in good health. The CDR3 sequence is CASSLSGGDSPLHF. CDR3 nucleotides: TGTGCCAGCAGCTTGAGCGGGGGGGATTCACCCCTCCACTTT.